This entry lists 29 T cell receptor beta chains sequenced from one sample in a study of Ad26.COV2.S vaccination and SARS-CoV-2 variants. TCRdb's copy holds only in-frame clones and misses some; the assay was immunoSEQ multiplex PCR. The sample includes 400,000 to 450,000 clones, approximately 90% of them seen just once. Treatment specified: roughly 20 received Ad26.COV2.S at low or high dose, single or two shots; about 5 received placebo; per-sample allocation not given. At day 63 after the first vaccine or placebo injection, samples were drawn. The starting material was peripheral blood, obtained in a trial of Ad26.COV2.S vaccine versus placebo. These TCRs come from a person aged 18-60 years who received the Ad26.COV2.S COVID-19 vaccine or a placebo.

The gene calls are TRBV5-4 and TRBJ2-5; 9 bases agree with TRBD2. Germline lookup yields CDR1 SGHNT and CDR2 YYREEE (reference sequence). Losses at the gene ends were 3 bases for V and 4 bases for J; bases not matched to a gene: 4. The CDR3 sequence is 14 residues long. CDR3 DNA sequence: TGTGCCAGCAGCTCCCGGACTAGCGCAGAGACCCAGTACTTC. It translates to CASSSRTSAETQYF.

The V gene is TRBV6-4, the J gene TRBJ1-6; 12 bases fit TRBD1. CDR3 length: 19 residues. With V trimmed by 6 bases and J by 8 bases, 17 bases remained unmatched. CDR1 is MRHNA and CDR2 is SNTAGT in the germline V gene. CDR3 sequence reads: CASRLGQGAAPRHDSPLHF. CDR3 coding DNA: TGTGCCAGCAGATTGGGACAGGGGGCTGCACCGCGACACGATTCACCCCTCCACTTT.

This rearrangement joins TRBV3-1 (or the pseudogene TRBV3-2) to TRBJ1-6, with 7 bases identical to TRBD1. V lost 6 bases and J lost 1; bases outside the gene matches: 3. CDR1 is LGHDT and CDR2 is YNNKEL in the germline V gene (reference sequence). This CDR3 is 15 amino acids long. The CDR3 sequence: CASSPRGSYNSPLHF. The CDR3 bases are TGTGCCAGCAGTCCCAGGGGGTCCTATAATTCACCCCTCCACTTT.

The V and J genes are TRBV13 and TRBJ2-7; a weak D match, TRBD2 (5 bases). Trimming pared 0 bases from V and 3 bases from J, leaving 9 bases between. This CDR3 contains 14 residues. The germline CDR1 and CDR2 sequences are PRHDT and FYEKMQ (reference sequence). The CDR3 region has the DNA TGTGCCAGCAGCTTAGGGACTACCCGCTACGAGCAGTACTTC. Amino acid sequence: CASSLGTTRYEQYF. The whole variable domain, filled in from reference TRBV13 and TRBJ2-7, reads AAGVIQSPRHLIKEKRETATLKCYPIPRHDTVYWYQQGPGQDPQFLISFYEKMQSDKGSIPDRFSAQQFSDYHSELNMSSLELGDSALYFCASSLGTTRYEQYFGPGTRLTVT.

The chain has TRBV12-3 or TRBV12-4 and TRBJ2-5; TRBD1 is a possible D gene (5 bases). CDR3 length equals 12 residues. V gave up 10 bases and J gave up 3 bases, with 12 bases separating them. The CDR3 sequence: CATKAREETQYF. In DNA form, the CDR3 reads TGTGCCACCAAGGCCAGGGAAGAGACCCAGTACTTC.

V gene TRBV9 combines with J gene TRBJ2-1; possibly TRBD2 for D (7 bases). CDR1 is SGDLS and CDR2 is YYNGEE in the germline V gene. The CDR3 runs 16 residues. Trimming removed 0 bases at V and 8 bases at J, with 18 bases between. The CDR3 DNA reads TGTGCCAGCAGCGTAGGGGAAGGGGGAGGGTTCGATGAGCAGTTCTTC. Translating gives CASSVGEGGGFDEQFF.

The chain couples TRBV29-1 to TRBJ2-3; 8 nucleotides line up with TRBD1. Trimming cost V 3 bases and J 0 bases; bases outside gene matches: 5. The CDR3 runs to 15 residues. Germline CDR1 SQVTM, CDR2 ANQGSEA. CDR3 amino acids: CSVDQGAQSTDTQYF. The CDR3 DNA sequence: TGCAGCGTTGACCAGGGGGCTCAAAGCACAGATACGCAGTATTTT.

CDR3 bases: TGTGCCAGCAGAGCTCTCAGGGGCACCGGGGAGCTGTTTTTT. Translation gives CASRALRGTGELFF. This chain uses TRBV2 with TRBJ2-2, with D possibly matching TRBD1 (6 bases). With 6 bases removed from V and 4 bases from J, the gap between germline ends came to 12 bases. The CDR3 contains 14 residues. Germline V gene sequence: CDR1 SNHLY, CDR2 FYNNEI.

This chain joins TRBV5-1 and TRBJ1-1; no definite D call. V was clipped by 6 bases and J by 0 bases, with 12 bases between them. CDR1 and CDR2 from the germline V gene are SGHRS and YFSETQ. The CDR3 is made up of 14 amino acids. This CDR3 reads CASTPGSMNTEAFF. The CDR3 DNA is TGCGCCAGCACTCCGGGCAGCATGAACACTGAAGCTTTCTTT.

This rearrangement joins TRBV28 to TRBJ1-2, with TRBD1 matching over 11 bases. Germline CDR1 reads MDHEN; CDR2 reads SYDVKM. This CDR3 contains 13 residues. Trimming cost V 8 bases and J 7 bases; bases outside gene matches: 6. The CDR3, as DNA: TGTGCCAGCGGCGGACAGGGGGCGCGTGGCTACACCTTC. It specifies CASGGQGARGYTF.

The gene calls are TRBV6-7 and TRBJ1-5; 12 nucleotides match TRBD1. TRBV6-7 is annotated as an ORF whose role is uncertain. The CDR3 consists of 18 residues. V dropped 5 bases and J dropped 6; count of bases not matched to a gene: 14. This chain's CDR3 is CASSPTNPGQGAGQPQHF. The CDR3 DNA reads TGTGCCAGCAGTCCCACGAATCCGGGACAGGGGGCGGGTCAGCCCCAGCATTTT.

In this sample, this clone turned up once. The CDR3, as DNA: TGTGCCAGTAGTATTCTCCGGCAGGGCGCAGGAGTTGAAAAACTGTTTTTT. Amino acids: CASSILRQGAGVEKLFF. This chain connects TRBV19 to TRBJ1-4; D may be TRBD1 (5 bases). This CDR3 contains 17 residues. Germline V gene sequence: CDR1 LNHDA, CDR2 SQIVND (reference sequence). Trimming cost V 3 bases and J 7 bases, with 21 bases left between them.

This rearrangement joins TRBV10-3 to TRBJ1-1, with D unresolved. Germline CDR1 and CDR2: ENHRY and SYGVKD. This CDR3 spans 12 amino acids. The V and J ends lost 7 bases and 7 bases respectively, with 13 bases between them. The CDR3 spells CAINSEILEAFF. The CDR3 DNA reads as TGTGCCATCAACTCCGAAATTCTTGAAGCTTTCTTT.

V gene TRBV27 combines with J gene TRBJ1-5; 10 bases fit TRBD1. V shed 0 bases, J shed 6 bases, and the junction held 8 bases outside the gene matches. Germline CDR1 and CDR2: MNHEY and SMNVEV (reference sequence). The CDR3 is 17 amino acids. The CDR3 sequence is CASSLSGQGSLGQPQHF. CDR3 nucleotides: TGTGCCAGCAGTTTATCGGGACAGGGGTCCCTCGGTCAGCCCCAGCATTTT.

The V and J genes are TRBV18 and TRBJ2-7, with TRBD2 matching 7 bases. The CDR3 loop spans 15 amino acids. Trimming removed 1 base from V and 1 base from J; junction bases left unmatched: 4. CDR1 and CDR2 from the germline V gene are KGHSH and LQKENI. CDR3 sequence reads: CASSPQASGSYEQYF. The CDR3 DNA follows: TGTGCCAGCTCACCACAAGCTAGCGGTTCCTACGAGCAGTACTTC.

The rearrangement links TRBV4-1 to TRBJ2-3; 7 nucleotides agree with TRBD1. This CDR3 has 14 residues. Germline V gene sequence: CDR1 MGHRA, CDR2 YSYEKL. The V and J ends lost 4 bases and 3 bases, in that order; junction bases with no gene match: 4. In nucleotides, the CDR3 is TGCGCCAGCAGCCGAGGGACAGATACAGATACGCAGTATTTT. This codes for CASSRGTDTDTQYF.

The chain carries TRBV27 and TRBJ2-7; D perhaps matches TRBD1 (6 bases). Germline V gives CDR1 MNHEY, CDR2 SMNVEV (reference sequence). The CDR3 runs 14 residues. V was pared by 5 bases and J by 1 base, with 12 bases between. The CDR3 loop reads CASSGTRLSYEQYF. CDR3 DNA sequence: TGTGCCAGCAGTGGGACAAGGCTTTCCTACGAGCAGTACTTC.

The genes are TRBV6-2 or TRBV6-3 and TRBJ2-2; 8 bases map to TRBD1. The junction had 4 bases not matched to a gene; V was cut back by 3 bases and J by 1 base. The CDR3 contains 16 residues. Germline values: CDR1 MNHEY, CDR2 SVGEGT. DNA of the CDR3: TGTGCCAGCAGTTATTGGACAGGGAGGAACACCGGGGAGCTGTTTTTT. Amino acid sequence: CASSYWTGRNTGELFF.

This chain links TRBV18 with TRBJ1-2; 9 bases are a match to TRBD1. After removal of 6 bases from V and 3 bases from J, the junction contained 5 bases not matched to a gene. The CDR3 is 14 amino acids. The germline CDR1 and CDR2 sequences are KGHSH and LQKENI. The CDR3 here is CASSRTGADYGYTF. As DNA, the CDR3 is TGTGCCAGCTCCAGGACAGGGGCCGACTATGGCTACACCTTC.

This chain links TRBV19 with TRBJ2-1, with D maybe TRBD2 (6 bases). V was clipped by 3 bases and J by 7 bases, with 10 bases between them. The CDR3 totals 13 residues. Germline CDR1 is LNHDA and CDR2 is SQIVND (reference sequence). The CDR3: CASSIDLANEQFF. The CDR3, as DNA: TGTGCCAGTAGTATTGACCTAGCGAATGAGCAGTTCTTC.

The rearrangement uses TRBV4-2 and TRBJ2-3; D perhaps matches TRBD1 (6 bases). The V and J ends lost 2 bases and 0 bases respectively, with 12 bases between them. The CDR3 is 16 residues long. Germline V CDR1 and CDR2: LGHNA, YNFKEQ. The CDR3 bases are TGTGCCAGCAGCCAACAGGGGCCCCCTAGCACAGATACGCAGTATTTT. Translated, it gives CASSQQGPPSTDTQYF.

The genes are TRBV19 and TRBJ1-1, with 7 bases aligning to TRBD1. Germline V CDR1 and CDR2: LNHDA, SQIVND (reference sequence). The CDR3 is made up of 14 amino acids. The ends lost 5 bases at V and 1 base at J; junction bases unmatched: 4. CDR3 sequence: CASSVDRRNTEAFF. The CDR3 DNA is TGTGCCAGTAGTGTGGACAGGAGGAACACTGAAGCTTTCTTT.

This clone was picked up one time. The V and J genes are TRBV3-1 (or the pseudogene TRBV3-2) and TRBJ2-5, with unresolved D. Trimming cost V 3 bases and J 5 bases, with 10 bases left between them. Germline V CDR1 and CDR2: LGHDT, YNNKEL (reference sequence). This CDR3 is 13 amino acids long. CDR3 bases: TGTGCCAGCAGCCAGAGTTTCAGGGAGACCCAGTACTTC. It yields the protein CASSQSFRETQYF.

V gene TRBV7-9 combines with J gene TRBJ2-2, with a weak D call TRBD1 (6 bases). This CDR3 contains 15 residues. The germline V and J ends were trimmed by 5 bases and 0 bases, with 10 bases remaining between them. From germline, CDR1 is SEHNR and CDR2 FQNEAQ (reference sequence). Written as DNA, the CDR3 is TGTGCCAGCAGCGGCCGGACAGCGAACACCGGGGAGCTGTTTTTT. Its translation: CASSGRTANTGELFF.

This clone was counted only a few times. The rearrangement links TRBV5-8 to TRBJ2-1, with D uncertain. Germline V gene sequence: CDR1 SGHTS, CDR2 YDEGEE. This CDR3 contains 14 residues. With 0 bases removed from V and 6 bases from J, the gap between germline ends came to 10 bases. The CDR3 reads CASSLAVAPNEQFF. CDR3 DNA sequence: TGTGCCAGCAGCTTGGCGGTAGCTCCCAATGAGCAGTTCTTC.

The chain couples TRBV9 to TRBJ2-3; 8 bases fit TRBD1. The CDR3 runs 16 residues. Germline CDR1 is SGDLS and CDR2 is YYNGEE. V was clipped by 0 bases and J by 2 bases; unmatched bases: 5. The CDR3 region has the DNA TGTGCCAGCAGCGTAGCAGGGGGCCATGTCACAGATACGCAGTATTTT. It specifies CASSVAGGHVTDTQYF.

V and J are TRBV5-1 and TRBJ2-2, with 12 bases identical to TRBD2. Germline CDR1 is SGHRS and CDR2 is YFSETQ. The J segment lost 4 bases and the V segment lost 1 base, leaving 8 bases of the junction unmatched. The CDR3 has 18 residues. The CDR3: CASSLFLAGGPGTGELFF. The CDR3, as DNA: TGCGCCAGCAGCTTGTTTCTAGCGGGAGGGCCCGGCACCGGGGAGCTGTTTTTT.

The CDR3 DNA reads as TGTGCCAGCAGCTTTCGCCTGGGACTCTCTAGTGGGAAACTGTTTTTT. Residues: CASSFRLGLSSGKLFF. The chain combines TRBV7-2 with TRBJ1-4; possible D gene TRBD1, 5 bases. The ends were cut back, 3 bases at V and 11 bases at J, with 22 bases in the middle. The CDR3 totals 16 residues. Germline loops: CDR1 SGHTA, CDR2 FQGNSA.

The V and J genes are TRBV7-2 and TRBJ2-5; tentatively, D is TRBD2 (5 bases). Germline V CDR1 and CDR2: SGHTA, FQGNSA. V was cut by 5 bases and J by 4 bases, with 17 bases left in between. CDR3 size: 15 residues. The CDR3 spells CASSTGSGSGETQYF. In DNA form, the CDR3 reads TGTGCCAGCAGCACCGGCTCGGGGAGCGGAGAGACCCAGTACTTC.